This T cell receptor (beta chain) is drawn from a study of control samples from healthy donors and cancer patients. The germline CDR1 and CDR2 sequences are KGHDR and SFDVKD. The V end lost 9 bases, the J end lost 2 bases, and 12 bases lay between the germline ends. The CDR3 runs 14 residues. Method: immunoSEQ multiplex PCR; TCRdb's copy keeps in-frame clones and lacks some. Of over 150,000 clones listed, about 92% are singletons. This clone was seen just once. The chain uses TRBV24-1 and TRBJ2-2; possibly TRBD1 for D (6 bases). This receptor was taken from a man aged 30 to 45 in good health. Sequenced input: blood. CDR3 region: CATQDRRNTGELFF. DNA of the CDR3: TGTGCCACCCAAGACAGGCGAAACACCGGGGAGCTGTTTTTT.